A single sample gave rise to the 26 T cell receptor beta chains below, sequenced in a study of CD8 T cells in ankylosing spondylitis. No antigen has been identified for these receptors. Findings of the study overall: Roughly 8 highly homologous variants formed a TCR beta motif that appeared characteristic of ankylosing spondylitis blood.

One entry per CDR3 protein results from TCRdb running MiXCR on the 5' RACE reads. The table records some 400,000 distinct CDR3 sequences, about a fifth of them present only once. Sample: blood, either unsorted or a sorted T cell fraction (not recorded which). These TCRs come from a male donor with ankylosing spondylitis.

This clonotype was detected a few times. The chain is built from TRBV12-3 or TRBV12-4 and TRBJ2-3, with TRBD1 matching 7 bases. The trim removed 6 bases at V and 2 bases at J, leaving 8 bases unmatched. The CDR3 length is 15 residues. The CDR3 coding sequence is TGTGCCAGCAGCCAGGGACAGCTGCCCACAGATACGCAGTATTTT. This encodes CASSQGQLPTDTQYF.

This clonotype has a count of ten or more. The chain joins TRBV6-2 or TRBV6-3 to TRBJ2-1; 8 nucleotides agree with TRBD2. In germline, CDR1 is MNHEY, CDR2 SVGEGT. Trimming cost V 7 bases and J 4 bases; bases outside gene matches: 9. The CDR3 runs to 15 residues. The chain's CDR3 is CASIFREGLYNEQFF. DNA for the CDR3: TGTGCCAGCATCTTCCGGGAGGGCCTATACAATGAGCAGTTCTTC.

This clonotype showed up just a few times. The chain has TRBV9 and TRBJ2-5, with D tentatively TRBD1 (6 bases). Germline V gene sequence: CDR1 SGDLS, CDR2 YYNGEE. V lost 0 bases and J lost 4, with 16 bases in between. This CDR3 has 16 residues. CDR3 loop: CASSVDWGRPTETQYF. In nucleotides, the CDR3 is TGTGCCAGCAGCGTAGACTGGGGGCGCCCCACAGAGACCCAGTACTTC. Using reference TRBV9 and TRBJ2-5 for the parts outside the CDR3, the full variable domain is DSGVTQTPKHLITATGQRVTLRCSPRSGDLSVYWYQQSLDQGLQFLIQYYNGEERAKGNILERFSAQQFPDLHSELNLSSLELGDSALYFCASSVDWGRPTETQYFGPGTRLLVL.

This clonotype was seen only a few times. The chain couples TRBV4-1 to TRBJ1-5; D is unresolved. Germline V gene lookup returns CDR1 MGHRA and CDR2 YSYEKL. The CDR3 runs 15 residues. V lost 1 base and J lost 0, with 7 bases in between. Written as DNA, the CDR3 is TGCGCCAGCAGCCAAGTTAGCGGTAGCAATCAGCCCCAGCATTTT. Protein: CASSQVSGSNQPQHF.

This clonotype was seen more than once but under ten times. The chain employs TRBV11-3 and TRBJ2-1; weak D call: TRBD1 (5 bases). The CDR3 length is 15 residues. Trimming cost V 1 base and J 12 bases, with 19 bases left between them. Germline CDR1 and CDR2: SGHNT and YENEEA. As DNA, the CDR3 is TGTGCCAGCAGCTTAGTTTCTGGGCAGGGATTGAGGCAGTTCTTC. Translating it yields CASSLVSGQGLRQFF.

V gene TRBV18 combines with J gene TRBJ2-1; tentatively, D is TRBD1 or TRBD2 (5 bases each). This CDR3 comprises 16 residues. CDR1 is KGHSH and CDR2 is LQKENI in the germline V gene. Between the trimmed V and J ends, which lost 0 bases and 4 bases, there was a span of 13 bases. CDR3 protein: CASSPPGTGFYNEQFF. In DNA form, the CDR3 reads TGTGCCAGCTCACCACCGGGGACCGGATTTTACAATGAGCAGTTCTTC.

This chain connects TRBV7-2 to TRBJ2-5; TRBD2 might be the D (6 bases). The CDR3 sequence is 13 residues long. Germline V CDR1 and CDR2: SGHTA, FQGNSA. V was clipped by 5 bases and J by 5 bases, with 12 bases between them. CDR3 sequence: CASSPAGRETQYF. CDR3 coding DNA: TGTGCCAGCAGCCCCGCGGGGAGGGAGACCCAGTACTTC.

V and J are TRBV9 and TRBJ2-1; D is unresolved. The length of the CDR3 is 13 residues. Per the germline V gene, CDR1 is SGDLS and CDR2 is YYNGEE. Trimming removed 2 bases at V and 6 bases at J, with 9 bases between. The CDR3 loop is CASSVMDPNEQFF. In DNA form, the CDR3 reads TGTGCCAGCAGCGTCATGGACCCCAATGAGCAGTTCTTC.

This clonotype appeared a few times. This chain uses TRBV6-1 with TRBJ2-3, with TRBD2 identical over 8 bases. Germline V gives CDR1 MNHNS, CDR2 SASEGT. The CDR3 length is 14 residues. The ends lost 7 bases at V and 2 bases at J; junction bases unmatched: 5. CDR3 nucleotide sequence: TGTGCCAGCAAGGTAGCGGGGTTCACAGATACGCAGTATTTT. Amino acid sequence: CASKVAGFTDTQYF.

The table lists this clonotype with a few counts. The genes are TRBV7-9 and TRBJ2-7; 10 bases line up with TRBD1. The CDR3 length is 16 residues. The V gene end was trimmed by 5 bases and the J gene end by 4 bases; junction bases not matched to a gene: 11. The germline CDR1 and CDR2 sequences are SEHNR and FQNEAQ (reference sequence). In DNA, the CDR3 is TGTGCCAGCAGCCCTCGAGAAAGGACAGGGGGTTACGAGCAGTACTTC. This translates into CASSPRERTGGYEQYF.

This clonotype came up a few times. This sequence joins TRBV12-3 or TRBV12-4 and TRBJ2-1; the match to TRBD2 covers 8 bases. The CDR3 covers 12 residues. The J segment lost 12 bases and the V segment lost 7 bases, leaving 8 bases of the junction unmatched. The CDR3 sequence: CASTAGVRRQFF. The CDR3 coding sequence is TGTGCCAGCACAGCGGGAGTGAGGAGGCAGTTCTTC.

This clonotype has a handful of counts. The rearrangement joins TRBV18 to TRBJ2-3; 7 bases fit TRBD2. This CDR3 is 14 amino acids long. From germline, CDR1 is KGHSH and CDR2 LQKENI. With 5 bases clipped from V and 6 bases from J, the junction kept 8 bases outside the gene matches. Here the CDR3 reads CASSFTAGADTQYF. The CDR3 coding sequence is TGTGCCAGCTCATTTACCGCGGGAGCGGATACGCAGTATTTT.

The chain uses TRBV6-2 or TRBV6-3 and TRBJ2-1; 12 nucleotides match TRBD2. Germline CDR1 is MNHEY and CDR2 is SVGEGT. V shed 6 bases and J 8 bases; nucleotides not matched to a gene: 5. This CDR3 has 14 residues. The CDR3 protein is CASRMTSGSYEQFF. CDR3 bases: TGTGCCAGCAGGATGACTAGCGGGAGTTATGAGCAGTTCTTC.

This rearrangement joins TRBV11-2 to TRBJ2-7; D might be TRBD2 (6 bases). Per the germline V gene, CDR1 is SGHAT and CDR2 is FQNNGV. The CDR3 has 18 amino acids. With 2 bases removed from V and 3 bases from J, the gap between germline ends came to 23 bases. In nucleotides, the CDR3 is TGTGCCAGCAGCTTACCAAAAATACTAGCACCTGGGGTCTACGAGCAGTACTTC. It yields the protein CASSLPKILAPGVYEQYF.

A few counts support this clonotype. The V call is TRBV6-5, the J call TRBJ1-5, with D possibly TRBD1 on 6 matching bases. Trimming took off 4 bases at V and 1 base at J, with 8 bases between the two ends. There are 14 residues in the CDR3. Germline V CDR1 and CDR2: MNHEY, SVGAGI. CDR3 nucleotides: TGTGCCAGCAGTTCAGGACAGAGCAATCAGCCCCAGCATTTT. It specifies CASSSGQSNQPQHF.

This clonotype showed up just a few times. The chain is built from TRBV5-1 and TRBJ2-2; 7 nucleotides line up with TRBD2. CDR3 length equals 16 residues. CDR1 is SGHRS and CDR2 is YFSETQ in the germline V gene. With 4 bases clipped from V and 1 base from J, the junction kept 7 bases outside the gene matches. CDR3: CASSPREGMNTGELFF. The DNA for the CDR3 is TGCGCCAGCAGCCCAAGGGAGGGGATGAACACCGGGGAGCTGTTTTTT.

This clonotype was detected only a few times. This sequence joins TRBV29-1 and TRBJ2-2; D remains ambiguous. V was shortened by 4 bases and J by 1 base, with 7 bases between the two germline ends. This CDR3 has 13 amino acids. Germline CDR1 reads SQVTM; CDR2 reads ANQGSEA. The CDR3 loop is CSVGELNTGELFF. CDR3 DNA: TGCAGCGTTGGGGAATTGAACACCGGGGAGCTGTTTTTT.

V usage is TRBV7-8 and J usage is TRBJ2-7, with D perhaps TRBD1 (6 bases). Per germline, CDR1 SGHVS and CDR2 FQNEAQ. This CDR3 comprises 14 residues. Trimming shortened V by 5 bases and J by 7 bases, and 18 bases separated the two germline ends. The CDR3 coding sequence is TGTGCCAGCAGCCCCACGTATGGGGGCTTTGAGCAGTACTTC. Its translation is CASSPTYGGFEQYF. The variable domain in full, with the rest retrieved from reference TRBV7-8 and TRBJ2-7, is GAGVSQSPRYKVAKRGQDVALRCDPISGHVSLFWYQQALGQGPEFLTYFQNEAQLDKSGLPSDRFFAERPEGSVSTLKIQRTQQEDSAVYLCASSPTYGGFEQYFGPGTRLTVT.

The chain recombines TRBV11-2 with TRBJ2-7; TRBD1 aligns across 11 bases. CDR3 size: 19 residues. V lost 4 bases to trimming and J lost 0 bases; unmatched junction nucleotides: 14. From germline, CDR1 is SGHAT and CDR2 FQNNGV. The chain's CDR3 is CASSSRPGQGEGGSYEQYF. The CDR3 coding sequence is TGTGCCAGCAGCTCAAGACCGGGACAGGGGGAGGGAGGCTCCTACGAGCAGTACTTC.

In its sample, this clonotype was seen once. The chain links TRBV20-1 to TRBJ2-5; tentatively, D is TRBD2 (6 bases). The CDR3 has 12 residues. Trimming took off 3 bases at V and 3 bases at J, with 8 bases between the two ends. Germline V CDR1 and CDR2: DFQATT, SNEGSKA (reference sequence). The CDR3 is CSARGLEETQYF. As DNA, the CDR3 is TGCAGTGCTAGGGGACTGGAAGAGACCCAGTACTTC.

The chain couples TRBV10-2 to TRBJ2-1; TRBD2 aligns across 12 bases. CDR3 length equals 16 residues. Germline V CDR1 and CDR2: WSHSY, SAAADI. Trimming took 5 bases from V and 9 from J; bases not matched to a gene: 11. The CDR3 nucleotides read TGCGCCAGCAGTCCGACTAGCGGGGGAACCCTGGGTGAGCAGTTCTTC. Amino acid sequence: CASSPTSGGTLGEQFF.

This rearrangement joins TRBV6-2 or TRBV6-3 to TRBJ1-1; D is unresolved. V gave up 6 bases and J gave up 4 bases, with 15 bases separating them. Looked up from germline, CDR1 is MNHEY and CDR2 is SVGEGT. The CDR3 runs to 14 residues. The CDR3 DNA sequence: TGTGCCAGCAGGCTGGCAGCCACCCCCACTGAAGCTTTCTTT. As protein: CASRLAATPTEAFF.

The chain links TRBV29-1 to TRBJ2-1; 13 bases align to TRBD2. Losses at the gene ends were 1 base for V and 6 bases for J; bases not matched to a gene: 9. The CDR3 runs to 17 residues. CDR1 and CDR2 (germline): SQVTM, ANQGSEA. CDR3 sequence: CSVEGLAGGPGVNEQFF. The CDR3 DNA sequence: TGCAGCGTTGAAGGACTAGCGGGAGGTCCTGGGGTCAATGAGCAGTTCTTC.

V and J are TRBV20-1 and TRBJ1-1; a possible D gene is TRBD1 (5 bases). Trimming removed 2 bases from V and 0 bases from J, with 13 bases in between. The CDR3 is 15 amino acids. Looked up from germline, CDR1 is DFQATT and CDR2 is SNEGSKA (reference sequence). The CDR3 reads CSARSSTVLNTEAFF. CDR3 DNA: TGCAGTGCTAGATCGTCGACAGTTCTGAACACTGAAGCTTTCTTT.

This clonotype was counted a few times. The chain links TRBV6-2 or TRBV6-3 to TRBJ1-5; no firm D call. The CDR3 spans 15 residues. Germline V gene data show CDR1 as MNHEY and CDR2 as SVGEGT. Trimming pared 2 bases from V and 2 bases from J, leaving 10 bases between. In DNA, the CDR3 is TGTGCCAGCAGTTACCCGGTAGGGCGCAATCAGCCCCAGCATTTT. Translation gives CASSYPVGRNQPQHF.

The J gene is TRBJ2-7, the V gene TRBV21-1; TRBD1 is the table's D call, not checked against the DNA. TRBV21-1 is a listed pseudogene. The CDR3 totals 15 residues. Here the CDR3 DNA reads TGTGCCAGCAGCAATTTACCAGGGTGGGGGAACGAGCAGTACTTC. This gives the protein CASSNLPGWGNEQYF.